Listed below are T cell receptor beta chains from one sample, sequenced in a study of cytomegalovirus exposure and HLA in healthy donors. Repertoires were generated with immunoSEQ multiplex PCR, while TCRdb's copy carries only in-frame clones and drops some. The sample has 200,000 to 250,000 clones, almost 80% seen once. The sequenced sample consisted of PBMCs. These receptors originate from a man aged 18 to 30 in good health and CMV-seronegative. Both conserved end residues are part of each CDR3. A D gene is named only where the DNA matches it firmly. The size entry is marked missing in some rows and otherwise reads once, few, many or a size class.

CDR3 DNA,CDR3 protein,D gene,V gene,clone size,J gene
TGTGCCAGCAGCTTAGTTCCAGGGGGAAATGAAAAACTGTTTTTT,CASSLVPGGNEKLFF,TRBD1,TRBV7-2,.,TRBJ1-4
TGTGCCAGTAGTATACTAGCGGGGCCCACAGATACGCAGTATTTT,CASSILAGPTDTQYF,TRBD2,TRBV19,once,TRBJ2-3
TGTGCCAGCAGAGTCAGGGGGAGCACAGATACGCAGTATTTT,CASRVRGSTDTQYF,TRBD1,TRBV11-3,few,TRBJ2-3
TGTGCCAGCAGCTTAGGGAGCGGGAGGGGGTACGAGCAGTACTTC,CASSLGSGRGYEQYF,TRBD2,TRBV7-2,.,TRBJ2-7
TGTGCCACCAGCAGCAGGGGGGCGGTTGATGAGCAGTTCTTC,CATSSRGAVDEQFF,.,TRBV15,many,TRBJ2-1
TGTGCCTGGAGAGCCACTAGCGGGTTTACCTACGAGCAGTACTTC,CAWRATSGFTYEQYF,TRBD2,TRBV30,.,TRBJ2-7
TGCGCCAGCAGCCAAGATGAGTTGTCTTGGGAGACCCAGTACTTC,CASSQDELSWETQYF,.,TRBV4-3,.,TRBJ2-5
TGTGCCAGCAGTCAGACAGCACCCGAAGTGAACACTGAAGCTTTCTTT,CASSQTAPEVNTEAFF,.,TRBV7-9,.,TRBJ1-1
TGTGCCAGCAGTTTCTCCCCAGGGGAAGATCAGCCCCAGCATTTT,CASSFSPGEDQPQHF,.,TRBV27,.,TRBJ1-5
TGTGCCAGCAGCTTGGGACTTTGGAACACTGAAGCTTTCTTT,CASSLGLWNTEAFF,.,TRBV5-5,few,TRBJ1-1
TGTGCCAGCAGTTTAGGGGAGTTGTCGCTAAGTGAGCAGTTCTTC,CASSLGELSLSEQFF,.,TRBV27,.,TRBJ2-1
TGTGCCAGCTCCGACAGGGGGGGGAACACTGAAGCTTTCTTT,CASSDRGGNTEAFF,TRBD1,TRBV18,.,TRBJ1-1
TGTGCCAGTAGTACCCGTAGTAGCAATCAGCCCCAGCATTTT,CASSTRSSNQPQHF,.,TRBV19,.,TRBJ1-5
TGTGCCAGCAGCAAAAATAGGCGGCGGGACAGGGGTAATCAGCCCCAGCATTTT,CASSKNRRRDRGNQPQHF,.,TRBV21-1,.,TRBJ1-5
TGTGCCAGCTCACCGGACGGGGGGTCCCACGAGCAGTACTTC,CASSPDGGSHEQYF,TRBD2,TRBV18,few,TRBJ2-7
TGTGCCAGCTCACCACGGAATCTAAGCCCGGGTGACTTCACCTACGAGCAGTACTTC,CASSPRNLSPGDFTYEQYF,.,TRBV18,few,TRBJ2-7
TGTGCCAGCAGCCCTGGGACAGGGGGCAGATCAGAGACCCAGTACTTC,CASSPGTGGRSETQYF,TRBD1,TRBV9,.,TRBJ2-5
TGTGCCAGCAGCCCCCACGAGAGGACTAGCGGTGGAGGGACGCAGTATTTT,CASSPHERTSGGGTQYF,TRBD2,TRBV9,.,TRBJ2-3
TGCAGCACCAGGGTTCGCAACACCGGGGAGCTGTTTTTT,CSTRVRNTGELFF,.,TRBV29-1,.,TRBJ2-2
TGTGCCTCACTATCTAAGCGGGGGGGCACAGCTACGCAGTATTTT,CASLSKRGGTATQYF,TRBD2,TRBV30,.,TRBJ2-3
TGTGCCAGCAACCTTGGGTTGCGGGGTATCCGGGATACGCAGTATTTT,CASNLGLRGIRDTQYF,.,TRBV7-2,.,TRBJ2-3
TGTGCCAGCAGCCATAATCCGACAGGTCAAGAGACCCAGTACTTC,CASSHNPTGQETQYF,.,TRBV14,few,TRBJ2-5
TGTGCCACCAGCAACAAAGATACGCAGTATTTT,CATSNKDTQYF,.,TRBV15,.,TRBJ2-3
TGTGCCAGTAGTCCGAGGTCCACCGGGGAGCTGTTTTTT,CASSPRSTGELFF,.,TRBV19,once,TRBJ2-2